This is a list of T cell receptor beta chains from one sample in a study of CD8+CD57+ T cells in acquired aplastic anemia. TCRdb recomputed calls from the reads with MiXCR, one row per CDR3 protein. The sample consists of about 190,000 distinct CDR3 sequences, around 59% of them appearing once. The specimen sequenced was sorted CD4+, CD8+, or CD8+CD57+ T cells (not recorded which) from PBMCs. The receptors here all came from a human donor in good health, serving as a control. The CDR3 runs from the conserved cysteine through the conserved F or W. A D gene is named only where the DNA matches it firmly. Only part of the rows carry a size: once, few, many, or a class if the clone is expanded.

>many|NA|TRBJ1-5|TRBV20-1
TGCAGTGCTACTACTACTGGTCAGCCCCAGCATTTT
CSATTTGQPQHF
>few|TRBD2|TRBJ2-7|TRBV15
TGTGCCACCAGCAGTCCCCTAGCGGGGTCCTACGAGCAGTACTTC
CATSSPLAGSYEQYF
>NA|TRBD1|TRBJ1-2|TRBV25-1
TGTGCCAGCAGTGAATACGGACAGGGATATCGCCACACCTTC
CASSEYGQGYRHTF
>many|TRBD2|TRBJ2-4|TRBV9
TGTGCCAGCAGCGTAGTGGCGGGGGGGGTGGGCGAAAACATTCAGTACTTC
CASSVVAGGVGENIQYF
>NA|NA|TRBJ1-2|TRBV20-1
TGCAGTGCTACCCGGGGAGGGTATGGCTACACCTTC
CSATRGGYGYTF
>NA|NA|TRBJ1-2|TRBV6-4
TGTGCCAGCAGTGACCGACTAGCCGGGAAAGGAGGCTACACCTTC
CASSDRLAGKGGYTF
>many|NA|TRBJ2-3|TRBV5-5
TGTGCCAGCAGCTTCCCGGGGAGCACAGATACGCAGTATTTT
CASSFPGSTDTQYF
>NA|NA|TRBJ1-4|TRBV20-1
TGCAGTGCTCCTCTCGCCGGGGTTGAAAAACTGTTTTTT
CSAPLAGVEKLFF
>few|TRBD1|TRBJ1-2|TRBV12-3/TRBV12-4
TGTGCCAGCGGGGACAGAGGAGGCTATGGCTACACCTTC
CASGDRGGYGYTF
>NA|TRBD2|TRBJ2-7|TRBV9
TGTGCCAGCAGCACAGGACTAGCGGGTCTCTACGAGCAGTACTTC
CASSTGLAGLYEQYF
>NA|NA|TRBJ1-2|TRBV10-2
TGCGCCGCAGTCCAGACTGCTTTTTCTGGCTATGGCTACACCTTC
CAAVQTAFSGYGYTF
>NA|TRBD1|TRBJ1-3|TRBV25-1
TGTGCCAGCAGTGAAGCGGGACAGGGTGACTCTGGAAACACCATATATTTT
CASSEAGQGDSGNTIYF
>few|NA|TRBJ2-7|TRBV25-1
TGTGCCAGCAGTGAAAAGTGGGGTTACTCCTACGAGCAGTACTTC
CASSEKWGYSYEQYF
>many|TRBD1|TRBJ2-1|TRBV5-5
TGTGCCAGCAGCTCAATGCCCGGGACAGGGGTCGATGAGCAGTTCTTC
CASSSMPGTGVDEQFF
>many|NA|TRBJ2-1|TRBV15
TGTGCCACCAGCCCCCAGGGTGGGGGGGCTGGTAATGAGCAGTTCTTC
CATSPQGGGAGNEQFF
>many|NA|TRBJ2-3|TRBV6-6
TGTGCCAGCAGTTACTCCCAGTACACAGATACGCAGTATTTT
CASSYSQYTDTQYF
>many|NA|TRBJ1-2|TRBV3-1
TGTGCCAGCAGCCAAGGGGACACCTATGGCTACACCTTC
CASSQGDTYGYTF
>many|NA|TRBJ1-2|TRBV10-3
TGTGCCATCAGGAACAGCGTCTATGGCTACACCTTC
CAIRNSVYGYTF
>NA|TRBD1|TRBJ1-4|TRBV4-2
TGTGCCAGCTCACCAAGGGACAGCTCAACTAATGAAAAACTGTTTTTT
CASSPRDSSTNEKLFF
>NA|TRBD1|TRBJ1-3|TRBV10-3
TGTGCCATCAGGGCCCGGGACAGGAGAAACGCCATATATTTT
CAIRARDRRNAIYF
>NA|TRBD1|TRBJ1-5|TRBV7-9
TGTGCCAGCAGCTCAGGACAGGGTGTACAACCCCAGCATTTT
CASSSGQGVQPQHF
>NA|TRBD2|TRBJ2-5|TRBV25-1
TGTGCCAGAGAGGCCTTACTACTAGCGGGGGCCCAGGAGACCCAGTACTTC
CAREALLLAGAQETQYF
>NA|NA|TRBJ2-4|TRBV28
TGTGCCAGCAGTCCAGGAGAGGGGGTCGTAGCCAAAAACATTCAGTACTTC
CASSPGEGVVAKNIQYF
>NA|NA|TRBJ1-1|TRBV19
TGTGCCAGTAGTCGCCCCCGGTTCAGGGACGTGGCTGAAGCTTTCTTT
CASSRPRFRDVAEAFF
>many|TRBD2|TRBJ2-1|TRBV11-1
TGTGCCAGCAGAGCGGGGGTCTACAATGAGCAGTTCTTC
CASRAGVYNEQFF
>NA|TRBD1|TRBJ1-3|TRBV12-3/TRBV12-4
TGTGCCAGCAGCGGAACTTCCGGACGGACAGGGCGAAACACCATATATTTT
CASSGTSGRTGRNTIYF
>many|NA|TRBJ2-3|TRBV12-3/TRBV12-4
TGTGCCAGCAGTATTACACCTAGCACAGATACGCAGTATTTT
CASSITPSTDTQYF
>NA|TRBD1|TRBJ1-1|TRBV7-9
TGTGCCAGCAAGGACAGGGTAAGGACGAACACTGAAGCTTTCTTT
CASKDRVRTNTEAFF
>once|NA|TRBJ2-3|TRBV7-2
TGTGCCAGCAGCTTACAAGGTCTTAGCACAGATACGCAGTATTTT
CASSLQGLSTDTQYF
>many|NA|TRBJ2-1|TRBV20-1
TGCAGTGCTAGATTGGACACACTCCACAATGAGCAGTTCTTC
CSARLDTLHNEQFF
>NA|NA|TRBJ1-3|TRBV5-1
TGTGCCAGCAGCCCTATACCGCAAGGAAACACCATATATTTT
CASSPIPQGNTIYF
>NA|NA|TRBJ1-1|TRBV29-1
TGCAGCGTCGCCTTCCTCAATCTGGGGGACACTGAAGCTTTCTTT
CSVAFLNLGDTEAFF
>few|TRBD1|TRBJ1-6|TRBV15
TGTGCCACCAGCGGGGGGACAGCCAATTCACCCCTCCACTTT
CATSGGTANSPLHF
>NA|NA|TRBJ2-5|TRBV6-2/TRBV6-3
TGTGCCAGCAGTTACCTAGCAACGGCTCAAGAGACCCAGTACTTC
CASSYLATAQETQYF
>once|TRBD2|TRBJ2-1|TRBV29-1
TGCAGCGCGAGGCGGGGGGGCGGCAATGAGCAGTTCTTC
CSARRGGGNEQFF
>NA|NA|TRBJ2-7|TRBV10-3
TGTGCCATCAGGGGACGAAACGAGCAGTACTTC
CAIRGRNEQYF
>many|TRBD1|TRBJ2-1|TRBV19
TGTGCCAGTAGTGGGACAGGGACTTCTTCCAATGAGCAGTTCTTC
CASSGTGTSSNEQFF
>NA|TRBD1|TRBJ2-7|TRBV19
TGTGCCAGTTCAGGGACAGTCTCCTACGAGCAGTACTTC
CASSGTVSYEQYF
>NA|TRBD1|TRBJ1-1|TRBV9
TGTGCCAGCAGCTTACCACAAGACAGGGGGACTGAAGCTTTCTTT
CASSLPQDRGTEAFF
>many|TRBD1|TRBJ1-5|TRBV6-1
TGTGCCAGCAATAGACAGGGAATAAGCAATCAGCCCCAGCATTTT
CASNRQGISNQPQHF
>NA|NA|TRBJ1-1|TRBV12-3/TRBV12-4
TGTGCCAGCAGTTTAAGACAGGAGGACACTGAAGCTTTCTTT
CASSLRQEDTEAFF
>NA|TRBD1|TRBJ1-2|TRBV20-1
TGCAGTGCTAGACGAGGGCAGGGGGCCTATTATGGCTACACCTTC
CSARRGQGAYYGYTF
>NA|NA|TRBJ2-1|TRBV19
TGTGCCAGTAGTATTCAACTCGGGTTGGAGAATGAGCAGTTCTTC
CASSIQLGLENEQFF
>many|TRBD1|TRBJ2-5|TRBV7-7
TGTGCTAGCAGCCCCACAGGGGGAGAGACCCAGTACTTC
CASSPTGGETQYF
>many|NA|TRBJ2-7|TRBV7-2
TGTGCCAGCAGCTTAGGGGACGTTTCCTACGAGCAGTACTTC
CASSLGDVSYEQYF